Below, one T cell receptor beta chain is given with its context. Its antigen is as yet unknown. The data were obtained in a study of cytomegalovirus exposure and HLA in healthy donors. V dropped 4 bases and J dropped 3 bases, with 15 bases sitting between them. This CDR3 has 15 residues. From germline, CDR1 is SGHTA and CDR2 FQGNSA. Overall study findings and caveats: In vitro data verified a few CMV-associated chains as specific for CMV antigens. The authors listed 150 to 200 TCR beta chains as cytomegalovirus-associated. Cytomegalovirus status was reportedly diagnosed by the classifier with high specificity and sensitivity.

Using immunoSEQ multiplex PCR, the repertoire was profiled, and TCRdb retains in-frame clones only, with some absent. The sample yields tens of thousands of clones, approximately 91% seen once. V is TRBV7-2 and J is TRBJ2-5; weak D call: TRBD1 (6 bases). This receptor was identified in a man between 25 and 39 years old in good health and CMV-seronegative. Input material: PBMCs. CDR3: CASSSIGTFEETQYF. DNA for the CDR3: TGTGCCAGCAGCTCTATCGGGACATTTGAAGAGACCCAGTACTTC.